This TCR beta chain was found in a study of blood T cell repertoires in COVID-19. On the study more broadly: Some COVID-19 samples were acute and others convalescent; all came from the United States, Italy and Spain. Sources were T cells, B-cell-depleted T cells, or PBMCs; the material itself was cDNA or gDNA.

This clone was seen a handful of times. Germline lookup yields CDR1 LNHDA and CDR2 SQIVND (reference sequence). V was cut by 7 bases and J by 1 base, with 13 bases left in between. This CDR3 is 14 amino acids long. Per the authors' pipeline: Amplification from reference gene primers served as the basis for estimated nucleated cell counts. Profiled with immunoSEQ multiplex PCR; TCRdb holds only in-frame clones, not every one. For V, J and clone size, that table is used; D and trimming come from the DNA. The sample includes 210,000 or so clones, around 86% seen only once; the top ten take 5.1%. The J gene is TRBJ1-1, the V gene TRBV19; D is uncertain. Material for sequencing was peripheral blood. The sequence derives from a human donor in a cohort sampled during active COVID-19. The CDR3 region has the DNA TGTGCCAGTAAGCCCGTTATACCGAACACTGAAGCTTTCTTT. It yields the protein CASKPVIPNTEAFF.